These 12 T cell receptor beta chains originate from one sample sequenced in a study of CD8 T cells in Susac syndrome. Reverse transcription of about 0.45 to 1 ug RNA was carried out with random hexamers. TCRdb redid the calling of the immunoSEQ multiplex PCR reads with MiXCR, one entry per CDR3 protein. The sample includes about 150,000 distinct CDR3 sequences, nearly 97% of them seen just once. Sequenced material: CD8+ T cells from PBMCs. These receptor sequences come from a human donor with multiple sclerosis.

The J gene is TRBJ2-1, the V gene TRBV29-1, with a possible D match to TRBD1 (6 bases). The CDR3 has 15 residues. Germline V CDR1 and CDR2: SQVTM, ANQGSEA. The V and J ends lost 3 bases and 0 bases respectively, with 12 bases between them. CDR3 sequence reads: CSVEEGGSSYNEQFF. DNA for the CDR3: TGCAGCGTTGAGGAAGGGGGAAGCTCCTACAATGAGCAGTTCTTC.

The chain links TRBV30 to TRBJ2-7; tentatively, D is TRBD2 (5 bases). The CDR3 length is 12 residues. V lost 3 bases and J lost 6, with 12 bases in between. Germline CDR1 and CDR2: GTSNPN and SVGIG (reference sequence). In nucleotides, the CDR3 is TGTGCCTGGAGGGCACCGGGGATCGAGCAGTACTTC. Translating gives CAWRAPGIEQYF.

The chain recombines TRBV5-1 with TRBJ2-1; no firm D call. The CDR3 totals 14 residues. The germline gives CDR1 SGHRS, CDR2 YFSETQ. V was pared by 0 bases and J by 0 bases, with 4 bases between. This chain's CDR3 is CASSLESSYNEQFF. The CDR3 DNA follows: TGCGCCAGCAGCTTGGAGAGCTCCTACAATGAGCAGTTCTTC.

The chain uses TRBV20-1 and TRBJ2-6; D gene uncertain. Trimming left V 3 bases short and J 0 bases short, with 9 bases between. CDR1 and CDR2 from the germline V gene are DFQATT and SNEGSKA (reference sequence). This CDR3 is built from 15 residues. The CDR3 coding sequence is TGCAGTGCTAGGTCGGCGGACTCTGGGGCCAACGTCCTGACTTTC. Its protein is CSARSADSGANVLTF.

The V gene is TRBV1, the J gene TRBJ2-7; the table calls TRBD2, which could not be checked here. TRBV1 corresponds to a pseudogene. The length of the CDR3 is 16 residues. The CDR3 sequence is CTSSQPRPSGGYEQYV. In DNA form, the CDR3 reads TGCACCAGCAGCCAGCCCCGCCCTAGCGGGGGGTACGAGCAGTACGTC.

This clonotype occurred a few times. CDR3 amino acids: CASSLAGSTEAFF. CDR3 nucleotide sequence: TGTGCCAGCAGCTTAGCAGGTAGCACTGAAGCTTTCTTT. The genes are TRBV5-6 and TRBJ1-1; unclear D gene. Between the trimmed V and J ends, which lost 2 bases and 4 bases, there was a span of 9 bases. The CDR3 consists of 13 residues. CDR1 SGHDT and CDR2 YYEEEE come from the germline V gene.

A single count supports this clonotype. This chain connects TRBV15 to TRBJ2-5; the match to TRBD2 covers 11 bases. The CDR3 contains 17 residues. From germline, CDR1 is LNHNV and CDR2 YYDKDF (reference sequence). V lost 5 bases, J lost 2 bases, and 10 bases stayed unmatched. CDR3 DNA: TGTGCCACCAGCCCAGCCTCGGGACTAGCGGTACAAGAGACCCAGTACTTC. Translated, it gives CATSPASGLAVQETQYF.

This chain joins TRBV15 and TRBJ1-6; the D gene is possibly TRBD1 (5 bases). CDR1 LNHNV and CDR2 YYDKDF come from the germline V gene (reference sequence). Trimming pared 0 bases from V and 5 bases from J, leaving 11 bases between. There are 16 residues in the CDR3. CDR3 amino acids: CATSRDWTPHNSPLHF. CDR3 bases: TGTGCCACCAGCAGAGATTGGACACCACATAATTCACCCCTCCACTTT.

The CDR3 nucleotides are TGTGCCAGCAGCCAAGGTGGTTCACCCCTCCACTTT. Translating it yields CASSQGGSPLHF. The chain uses TRBV3-1 and TRBJ1-6; D is undetermined. Germline V gene sequence: CDR1 LGHDT, CDR2 YNNKEL (reference sequence). This CDR3 region has 12 residues. The V end was cut by 1 base, the J end by 9 bases, with 4 bases between. The whole variable domain, filled in from reference TRBV3-1 and TRBJ1-6, reads DTAVSQTPKYLVTQMGNDKSIKCEQNLGHDTMYWYKQDSKKFLKIMFSYNNKELIINETVPNRFSPKSPDKAHLNLHINSLELGDSAVYFCASSQGGSPLHFGNGTRLTVT.

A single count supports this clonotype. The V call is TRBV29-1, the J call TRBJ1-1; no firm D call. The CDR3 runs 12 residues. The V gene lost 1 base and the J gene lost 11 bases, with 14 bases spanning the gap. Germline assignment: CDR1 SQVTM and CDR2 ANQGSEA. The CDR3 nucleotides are TGCAGCGTTGAAGGGGCAGGCGGGTCGGCTTTCTTT. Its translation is CSVEGAGGSAFF. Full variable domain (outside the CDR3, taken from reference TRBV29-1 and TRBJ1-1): SAVISQKPSRDICQRGTSLTIQCQVDSQVTMMFWYRQQPGQSLTLIATANQGSEATYESGFVIDKFPISRPNLTFSTLTVSNMSPEDSSIYLCSVEGAGGSAFFGQGTRLTVV.

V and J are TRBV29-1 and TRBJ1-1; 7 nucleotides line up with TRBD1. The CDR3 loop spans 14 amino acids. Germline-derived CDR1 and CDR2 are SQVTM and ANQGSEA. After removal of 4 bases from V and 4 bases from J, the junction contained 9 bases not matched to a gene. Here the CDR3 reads CSVVPGGEGTEAFF. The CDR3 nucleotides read TGCAGCGTTGTCCCAGGGGGGGAGGGCACTGAAGCTTTCTTT.

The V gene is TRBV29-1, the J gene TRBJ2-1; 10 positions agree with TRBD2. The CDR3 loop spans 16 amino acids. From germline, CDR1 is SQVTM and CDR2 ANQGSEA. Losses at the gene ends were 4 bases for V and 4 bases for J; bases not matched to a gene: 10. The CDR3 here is CSVVPFSGGTYNEQFF. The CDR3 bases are TGCAGCGTTGTTCCTTTTAGCGGGGGGACATACAATGAGCAGTTCTTC.